The 12 T cell receptor beta chains below come from one sample, sequenced in a study of ipilimumab plus nivolumab after autologous stem cell transplantation. Data came from immunoSEQ multiplex PCR; TCRdb stores just in-frame clones and leaves some out. The sample includes about 15,000 clones, roughly 85% of them seen just once. Sequenced here: PBMCs, sampled in a trial of ipilimumab plus nivolumab as post-transplant consolidation. These receptors were obtained from a male donor with diffuse large B-cell lymphoma.

V gene TRBV5-1 combines with J gene TRBJ2-3; no definite D call. V was pared by 1 base and J by 0 bases, with 9 bases between. This CDR3 has 15 amino acids. From germline, CDR1 is SGHRS and CDR2 YFSETQ. CDR3: CASSLQATSTDTQYF. CDR3 DNA: TGCGCCAGCAGCTTGCAGGCTACTAGCACAGATACGCAGTATTTT.

The chain recombines TRBV5-4 with TRBJ1-2; D unclear. Trimming cost V 4 bases and J 5 bases, with 15 bases left between them. The CDR3 runs 14 residues. The germline CDR1 and CDR2 sequences are SGHNT and YYREEE (reference sequence). The CDR3 reads CASSREGGIYGYTF. The CDR3 DNA reads TGTGCCAGCAGCCGTGAGGGAGGGATTTATGGCTACACCTTC.

This chain uses TRBV6-1 with TRBJ1-2; 11 bases fit TRBD1. Unmatched junction bases numbered 8, after V lost 0 bases and J lost 8 bases. Germline loops: CDR1 MNHNS, CDR2 SASEGT. The CDR3 spans 16 residues. The CDR3 sequence: CASSEAGGDRGDGYTF. The CDR3 DNA is TGTGCCAGCAGTGAAGCCGGAGGGGACAGGGGGGACGGCTACACCTTC.

The table lists this clone with a count of one. J is TRBJ1-5 and V is TRBV7-8; D is perhaps TRBD1 (5 bases). V lost 4 bases and J 11 bases, leaving 15 bases between the germline ends. The CDR3 has 13 amino acids. Germline-derived CDR1 and CDR2 are SGHVS and FQNEAQ. Here the CDR3 reads CASSSLGGEAQHF. DNA for the CDR3: TGTGCCAGCAGCTCCCTGGGGGGAGAGGCCCAGCATTTT. Full variable domain (remainder filled in from reference TRBV7-8 and TRBJ1-5): GAGVSQSPRYKVAKRGQDVALRCDPISGHVSLFWYQQALGQGPEFLTYFQNEAQLDKSGLPSDRFFAERPEGSVSTLKIQRTQQEDSAVYLCASSSLGGEAQHFGDGTRLSIL.

V and J are TRBV4-3 and TRBJ1-5; maybe TRBD1 (5 bases). The CDR3 is 14 amino acids. The ends were cut back, 0 bases at V and 6 bases at J, with 9 bases in the middle. CDR1 and CDR2 from the germline V gene are LGHNA and YSLEER. This CDR3 reads CASSQDRVAQPQHF. The CDR3 nucleotides read TGCGCCAGCAGCCAAGACAGGGTGGCTCAGCCCCAGCATTTT.

This clone is labeled as large. The chain combines TRBV10-3 with TRBJ1-5, with TRBD1 as a possible D gene (6 bases). Trimming took 0 bases from V and 7 from J, leaving 16 bases between them. Germline V gene lookup returns CDR1 ENHRY and CDR2 SYGVKD. CDR3 length: 16 residues. The DNA for the CDR3 is TGTGCCATCAGTGAGTCGGGGCCACAGGGAGAGCAGCCCCAGCATTTT. Protein product: CAISESGPQGEQPQHF.

The chain combines TRBV6-6 with TRBJ2-3; 7 nucleotides line up with TRBD1. This CDR3 has 15 residues. The germline V gene encodes CDR1 MNHNY and CDR2 SVGAGI (reference sequence). After removal of 7 bases from V and 7 bases from J, the junction contained 14 bases not matched to a gene. CDR3 in amino acids: CASKSQGGLGNTQYF. The CDR3 region has the DNA TGTGCCAGCAAGTCCCAAGGGGGCTTAGGGAATACGCAGTATTTT.

V is TRBV11-2 and J is TRBJ2-5; D tentatively fits TRBD1 or TRBD2 (6 bases each). This CDR3 has 17 amino acids. Trimming cost V 4 bases and J 5 bases, with 23 bases left between them. Germline CDR1 is SGHAT and CDR2 is FQNNGV. The CDR3 coding sequence is TGTGCCAGCAGCTCACAACCGGCCCGGTGGAGGGGGGAGACCCAGTACTTC. Its translation is CASSSQPARWRGETQYF.

J is TRBJ2-5 and V is TRBV9; TRBD1 is a possible D gene (6 bases). This CDR3 is 14 amino acids long. Germline V gene sequence: CDR1 SGDLS, CDR2 YYNGEE. The ends were cut back, 4 bases at V and 7 bases at J, with 17 bases in the middle. The CDR3 sequence: CASSPGADFGTQYF. In nucleotides, the CDR3 is TGTGCCAGCAGCCCAGGGGCCGATTTCGGGACCCAGTACTTC.

V is TRBV5-1 and J is TRBJ1-1; 7 bases line up with TRBD1. CDR3 length: 17 amino acids. From germline, CDR1 is SGHRS and CDR2 YFSETQ. With 2 bases clipped from V and 0 bases from J, the junction kept 10 bases outside the gene matches. CDR3 coding DNA: TGCGCCAGCAGCTTTCAACCCGGACAGGTGATGAACACTGAAGCTTTCTTT. Translating gives CASSFQPGQVMNTEAFF.

The gene calls are TRBV7-9 and TRBJ1-1, with D possibly being TRBD1 (5 bases). CDR1 and CDR2 from the germline V gene are SEHNR and FQNEAQ (reference sequence). V dropped 7 bases and J dropped 6 bases, with 21 bases sitting between them. The CDR3 is 15 residues long. The DNA for the CDR3 is TGTGCCAGCACCCCCTGGGGGGGTAGGGCGCCTGAAGCTTTCTTT. Its protein is CASTPWGGRAPEAFF.

This clone was found once. This chain connects TRBV6-5 to TRBJ1-1, with 7 bases aligning to TRBD1. Germline loops: CDR1 MNHEY, CDR2 SVGAGI. CDR3 size: 14 residues. The ends lost 6 bases at V and 4 bases at J; junction bases unmatched: 8. The CDR3 protein is CASSTTGIITEAFF. For the CDR3, the DNA is TGTGCCAGCAGCACGACAGGGATTATCACTGAAGCTTTCTTT.